This paragraph reports one T cell receptor (beta chain). Its antigen remains unidentified. The input lacks base qualities; no much larger clone sits a single base away. Receptor libraries were prepared by the immunoSEQ multiplex PCR assay. An external provider carried out the TCRbeta CDR3 sequencing as a commercial service. The original pipeline was this. The analyses used productive nucleotide sequences together with amino acid sequences obtained by in silico translation. Diversity was measured with Renyi entropy across alpha values, using the median of 200 repeated subsamples to equalise sample size. Pairwise repertoire distance was calculated as one minus the Chao-modified Jaccard index to correct for under-sampling and was used for clustering. Frequency-weighted overlap with synovial clonotypes was computed over 200 sample sizes, 200 draws without replacement each, and reported at the smaller sample's size. Sourced from immuneACCESS, this table was stored by TCRdb with only in-frame sequences that have V and J called. A share of the clones is absent; for the studies checked, an unresolved V gene accounts for under half, and the remainder has no known explanation. V and J calls and clone size are those listed in that table; D and trimming were worked out from the DNA. The sample table holds approximately 16,000 clones, of which around 91% were seen once. The top ten clonotypes cover less than 0.95% of the sample.

The sequenced samples came from patients who had active juvenile idiopathic arthritis. Cells were sorted right after thawing, and dead cells were excluded with Live/Dead Fixable Near-IR Stain. The sample originates from a study of circulating and synovial CD4+ cells in juvenile arthritis (dated by TCRdb to the mid-2010s). Regarding the complete study: TCRbeta CDR3 repertoires of circulating HLA-DR+ CD4 T cells, bulk blood CD4 T cells and synovial CD4 T cells were compared within each patient. The goal of repertoire sequencing was to confirm that a circulating synovial-like CD4 T cell subset was enriched in synovial clonotypes.

Via the germline V gene (reference sequence), CDR1 is SEHNR and CDR2 FQNEAQ. The CDR3 spans 16 residues, from the cysteine through the phenylalanine. The sequence is cut down to CDR3 DNA, 48 bases in frame from base 1. V is shortened by 5 bases, J by 4 bases, and the region joining them spans 21 bases. The paper's findings and limits, for the study overall: Because T cell genome counts differed by at least an order of magnitude between CPL and bulk blood CD4 samples, sample-size effects were addressed. Traditional Vbeta family usage analysis did not detect the difference between circulating pathogenic-like lymphocytes and bulk blood T cells. Since overlap with synovium went up as sequencing depth increased, the measured fractions of shared clonotypes likely underestimated the full repertoire overlap. Lower diversity was observed in synovial and circulating pathogenic-like lymphocyte repertoires than in bulk blood CD4 repertoires, and some CPL samples were found to be as oligoclonal as synovium. Circulating pathogenic-like lymphocytes clustered with synovial T cells and shared a substantially higher fraction of CDR3 sequences with synovium than bulk blood.

The sequence joins TRBV7-9 to TRBJ2-7; possibly the D gene is TRBD2, per 7 matching bases. Sequencing used CD4+ T cells from blood. The clonotype originates from a human donor with juvenile idiopathic arthritis. The CDR3 amino acid sequence is: CASSQGGAMGRYEQYF. DNA sequence: TGTGCCAGCAGCCAAGGGGGGGCTATGGGCCGATACGAGCAGTACTTC.